Following are 21 T cell receptor beta chains from one sample sequenced in a study of blood T cell repertoires in COVID-19. Method: immunoSEQ multiplex PCR; TCRdb's copy keeps in-frame clones and lacks some. The sample has some 330,000 clones, around 87% seen once. The sample taken for sequencing was PBMCs or T cells enriched from blood (not recorded which). The receptors come from a man aged 40-49 years in a cohort exposed to, infected with or recovered from COVID-19 (not recorded which).

The chain combines TRBV5-1 with TRBJ2-7; perhaps TRBD1 as D (6 bases). V dropped 0 bases and J dropped 2 bases, with 9 bases sitting between them. The germline V gene has CDR1 SGHRS and CDR2 YFSETQ. The CDR3 totals 14 residues. The CDR3 DNA sequence: TGCGCCAGCAGCTTGGACAGGGATACCTACGAGCAGTACTTC. It encodes CASSLDRDTYEQYF.

This chain joins TRBV5-1 and TRBJ1-2; 12 bases are shared with TRBD1. After removal of 4 bases from V and 4 bases from J, the junction contained 11 bases not matched to a gene. CDR1 and CDR2 from the germline V gene are SGHRS and YFSETQ. CDR3 length: 17 residues. The CDR3 DNA is TGCGCCAGCAGCCCATTCCGGGACAGGGGGCCGGGCTATGGCTACACCTTC. Protein: CASSPFRDRGPGYGYTF.

This rearrangement joins TRBV7-6 to TRBJ1-6; 8 bases fit TRBD1. CDR3 size: 16 residues. Germline assignment: CDR1 SGHVS and CDR2 FNYEAQ. V shed 4 bases, J shed 7 bases, and the junction held 9 bases outside the gene matches. The CDR3 sequence is CASSSVNNRGNSPLHF. In DNA form, the CDR3 reads TGTGCCAGCAGCTCAGTTAACAACAGGGGGAATTCACCCCTCCACTTT.

This sequence joins TRBV11-2 and TRBJ2-3; 8 bases agree with TRBD2. Germline trimming cut 5 bases from V and 6 bases from J; bases unmatched to any gene: 7. The CDR3 consists of 14 residues. CDR1 and CDR2 from the germline V gene are SGHAT and FQNNGV. CDR3: CASSPSGSRDTQYF. The CDR3, as DNA: TGTGCCAGCAGCCCGAGCGGGAGTAGGGATACGCAGTATTTT.

The V and J genes are TRBV19 and TRBJ2-4; 12 nucleotides match TRBD2. The germline CDR1 and CDR2 sequences are LNHDA and SQIVND (reference sequence). CDR3 length equals 16 residues. Germline trimming cut 7 bases from V and 9 bases from J; bases unmatched to any gene: 13. The CDR3 is CASNGRTSGISGIQYF. CDR3 DNA: TGTGCCAGTAACGGACGGACTAGCGGGATTTCGGGCATTCAGTACTTC.

The V and J genes are TRBV11-2 and TRBJ2-3; 11 bases fit TRBD2. The J segment lost 1 base and the V segment lost 5 bases, leaving 8 bases of the junction unmatched. This CDR3 region has 17 residues. Germline lookup yields CDR1 SGHAT and CDR2 FQNNGV. The CDR3 here is CASSTRPGLAGTDTQYF. The CDR3 nucleotides are TGTGCCAGCAGCACCCGACCGGGACTAGCGGGCACAGATACGCAGTATTTT.

The chain combines TRBV19 with TRBJ2-6, with D perhaps matching TRBD2 (6 bases). The V and J ends lost 3 bases and 2 bases respectively, with 17 bases between them. CDR3 length: 18 amino acids. From germline, CDR1 is LNHDA and CDR2 SQIVND (reference sequence). The CDR3 DNA is TGTGCCAGTAGTATCCGGGTTGCGGGGCGTCCTGGGGCCAACGTCCTGACTTTC. Its translation is CASSIRVAGRPGANVLTF.

The chain couples TRBV6-5 to TRBJ2-7; perhaps TRBD2 as D (5 bases). The CDR3 is 14 residues long. The ends were cut back, 7 bases at V and 4 bases at J, with 17 bases in the middle. The germline V gene has CDR1 MNHEY and CDR2 SVGAGI. This CDR3 reads CASKRAERDYEQYF. In DNA form, the CDR3 reads TGTGCCAGCAAACGCGCTGAGAGGGATTACGAGCAGTACTTC.

The chain employs TRBV20-1 and TRBJ2-1; D not certain. V shed 5 bases and J shed 5 bases, with 4 bases lying between them. Germline V lookup: CDR1 DFQATT, CDR2 SNEGSKA (reference sequence). This CDR3 has 10 amino acids. CDR3 residues: CSALDNEQFF. The CDR3 nucleotides are TGCAGTGCTCTCGACAATGAGCAGTTCTTC.

This clone turned up a few times. The chain employs TRBV24-1 and TRBJ2-1; 11 positions match TRBD2. J was trimmed by 8 bases and V by 3 bases; bases with no gene match: 8. This CDR3 contains 16 residues. CDR1 and CDR2 from the germline V gene are KGHDR and SFDVKD. CDR3 amino acids: CATSDVNSGRVDEQFF. The CDR3 nucleotides are TGTGCCACCAGTGATGTTAATAGCGGGAGGGTCGATGAGCAGTTCTTC.

CDR3 DNA: TGCAGCGTTGCGCCTAGCGGGTTGGGCGAGCAGTACTTC. Encoded protein: CSVAPSGLGEQYF. The chain employs TRBV29-1 and TRBJ2-7; 8 bases match TRBD2. This CDR3 comprises 13 residues. The V gene end was trimmed by 4 bases and the J gene end by 6 bases; junction bases not matched to a gene: 8. CDR1 is SQVTM and CDR2 is ANQGSEA in the germline V gene.

This clone came up once. The rearrangement uses TRBV29-1 and TRBJ2-7; 11 bases are a match to TRBD2. There are 14 residues in the CDR3. After removal of 6 bases from V and 0 bases from J, the junction contained 4 bases not matched to a gene. Germline V CDR1 and CDR2: SQVTM, ANQGSEA. The DNA for the CDR3 is TGCAGCGTCGCTCTAGCGGGAGGCTCCTACGAGCAGTACTTC. Translated: CSVALAGGSYEQYF.

The CDR3 bases are TGCGCCAGCAGCTTGAGTTGGACAGGGGCCTACGAGCAGTACTTC. Encoded protein: CASSLSWTGAYEQYF. The chain carries TRBV5-1 and TRBJ2-7, with TRBD1 matching 9 bases. Losses at the gene ends were 1 base for V and 2 bases for J; bases not matched to a gene: 4. Germline V gene data show CDR1 as SGHRS and CDR2 as YFSETQ. The CDR3 is 15 residues long.

In its sample, this clone was seen a few times. The chain is built from TRBV5-1 and TRBJ2-1; the D gene is possibly TRBD1 (5 bases). Germline V CDR1 and CDR2: SGHRS, YFSETQ. Trimming removed 0 bases from V and 5 bases from J, with 9 bases in between. CDR3 length equals 14 residues. The CDR3 protein is CASSLAPGNNEQFF. The CDR3 bases are TGCGCCAGCAGCTTGGCTCCAGGGAACAATGAGCAGTTCTTC. Full variable domain (outside the CDR3, taken from reference TRBV5-1 and TRBJ2-1): KAGVTQTPRYLIKTRGQQVTLSCSPISGHRSVSWYQQTPGQGLQFLFEYFSETQRNKGNFPGRFSGRQFSNSRSEMNVSTLELGDSALYLCASSLAPGNNEQFFGPGTRLTVL.

This chain joins TRBV2 and TRBJ2-1; 8 bases align to TRBD1. This CDR3 contains 15 residues. Germline V gene data show CDR1 as SNHLY and CDR2 as FYNNEI. The V and J ends lost 5 bases and 2 bases, in that order; junction bases with no gene match: 5. The CDR3 sequence is CASSPDREAYNEQFF. Here the CDR3 DNA reads TGTGCCAGCAGTCCGGACAGGGAAGCCTACAATGAGCAGTTCTTC. Combining the CDR3 with reference TRBV2 and TRBJ2-1 gives the whole variable domain EPEVTQTPSHQVTQMGQEVILRCVPISNHLYFYWYRQILGQKVEFLVSFYNNEISEKSEIFDDQFSVERPDGSNFTLKIRSTKLEDSAMYFCASSPDREAYNEQFFGPGTRLTVL.

The chain joins TRBV6-2 or TRBV6-3 to TRBJ2-1; TRBD2 agrees at 12 bases. Losses at the gene ends were 6 bases for V and 9 bases for J; bases not matched to a gene: 9. The CDR3 runs 15 residues. Germline V gives CDR1 MNHEY, CDR2 SVGEGT. The CDR3 sequence: CASSLLAGGPGEQFF. DNA of the CDR3: TGTGCCAGCAGCCTGCTAGCGGGAGGGCCCGGTGAGCAGTTCTTC.

The chain recombines TRBV14 with TRBJ1-4; D call uncertain. V was pared by 5 bases and J by 8 bases, with 9 bases between. Germline CDR1 reads SGHDN; CDR2 reads FVKESK. The CDR3 loop spans 12 amino acids. The CDR3 bases are TGTGCCAGCAGCACCGGAGGCGAAAAACTGTTTTTT. Encoded protein: CASSTGGEKLFF.

Here the CDR3 reads CATRGVGEKLFF. In DNA, the CDR3 is TGTGCCACCAGGGGAGTTGGTGAAAAACTGTTTTTT. The gene calls are TRBV27 and TRBJ1-4; D may be TRBD1 (6 bases). The germline CDR1 and CDR2 sequences are MNHEY and SMNVEV (reference sequence). CDR3 size: 12 residues. V was shortened by 10 bases and J by 7 bases, with 13 bases between the two germline ends.

The count of this clone is one. The rearrangement links TRBV18 to TRBJ1-2; D ambiguous. Trimming took 6 bases from V and 8 from J, leaving 19 bases between them. CDR1 and CDR2 (germline): KGHSH, LQKENI. The CDR3 length is 14 residues. CDR3 sequence reads: CASSLGNARSGYTF. CDR3 sequence (DNA): TGTGCCAGCTCTCTAGGTAATGCGAGGTCCGGCTACACCTTC.

This chain joins TRBV19 and TRBJ2-7; 7 positions agree with TRBD2. The V and J ends lost 4 bases and 2 bases, in that order; junction bases with no gene match: 20. Germline loops: CDR1 LNHDA, CDR2 SQIVND (reference sequence). This CDR3 has 19 residues. CDR3: CASSKVGKTSVESAYEQYF. The CDR3 DNA follows: TGTGCCAGTAGTAAGGTGGGGAAAACTAGCGTCGAGTCCGCCTACGAGCAGTACTTC.

The chain combines TRBV6-4 with TRBJ2-7; possibly TRBD2 for D (6 bases). The CDR3 length is 14 residues. The V gene lost 4 bases and the J gene lost 1 base, with 11 bases spanning the gap. CDR1 MRHNA and CDR2 SNTAGT come from the germline V gene. The CDR3 here is CASSVDSGSYEQYF. CDR3 in DNA: TGTGCCAGCAGTGTTGATAGCGGATCCTACGAGCAGTACTTC.